The 24 T cell receptor beta chains below come from one sample, sequenced in a study of Ad26.COV2.S vaccination and SARS-CoV-2 variants. Treatment indicated: some 20 received Ad26.COV2.S at low or high dose, single or two shots; several received placebo; per-sample allocation not given. Sampling occurred on day 63 after the first vaccine or placebo injection. The assay was immunoSEQ multiplex PCR, and TCRdb's table has in-frame clones only and misses some. The sample includes a few hundred thousand clones, roughly 84% of them seen just once. Material: peripheral blood, obtained in a trial of Ad26.COV2.S vaccine versus placebo. These receptors were collected from a person between 18 and 65 years old who received the Ad26.COV2.S COVID-19 vaccine or a placebo.

The chain employs TRBV11-3 and TRBJ2-4, with D possibly being TRBD1 (5 bases). Germline loops: CDR1 SGHNT, CDR2 YENEEA. The CDR3 loop spans 12 amino acids. Trimming removed 6 bases at V and 9 bases at J, with 12 bases between. The CDR3 is CASRQGSGIQYF. The DNA of the CDR3 is TGTGCCAGCAGGCAGGGTTCCGGCATTCAGTACTTC.

This sequence joins TRBV5-1 and TRBJ2-7; D is possibly TRBD2 (6 bases). Germline V gene sequence: CDR1 SGHRS, CDR2 YFSETQ. The CDR3 runs to 16 residues. The V gene lost 3 bases and the J gene lost 0 bases, with 16 bases spanning the gap. CDR3 in amino acids: CASSWEEGLHSYEQYF. Written as DNA, the CDR3 is TGCGCCAGCAGCTGGGAGGAGGGGCTGCACTCCTACGAGCAGTACTTC. The whole variable domain, filled in from reference TRBV5-1 and TRBJ2-7, reads KAGVTQTPRYLIKTRGQQVTLSCSPISGHRSVSWYQQTPGQGLQFLFEYFSETQRNKGNFPGRFSGRQFSNSRSEMNVSTLELGDSALYLCASSWEEGLHSYEQYFGPGTRLTVT.

The chain couples TRBV7-3 to TRBJ2-1; D ambiguous. This CDR3 contains 13 residues. Trimming removed 2 bases at V and 6 bases at J, with 8 bases between. CDR1 SGHTA and CDR2 FQGTGA come from the germline V gene. The CDR3 is CASSLGPINEQFF. The CDR3 region has the DNA TGTGCCAGCAGCTTAGGACCCATCAATGAGCAGTTCTTC. Complete variable domain (other parts from reference TRBV7-3 and TRBJ2-1): GAGVSQTPSNKVTEKGKYVELRCDPISGHTALYWYRQSLGQGPEFLIYFQGTGAADDSGLPNDRFFAVRPEGSVSTLKIQRTERGDSAVYLCASSLGPINEQFFGPGTRLTVL.

Worth noting for this clone: Within the sample, other DNA sequences also encode this same CDR3. This sequence joins TRBV19 and TRBJ1-5; TRBD1 matches 7 bases. Per the germline V gene, CDR1 is LNHDA and CDR2 is SQIVND (reference sequence). This CDR3 region has 14 residues. The trim removed 3 bases at V and 4 bases at J, leaving 3 bases unmatched. CDR3 in DNA: TGTGCCAGTAGTATCCGACAGGGTAATCAGCCCCAGCATTTT. This translates into CASSIRQGNQPQHF. The whole variable domain, remainder taken from reference TRBV19 and TRBJ1-5, is DGGITQSPKYLFRKEGQNVTLSCEQNLNHDAMYWYRQDPGQGLRLIYYSQIVNDFQKGDIAEGYSVSREKKESFPLTVTSAQKNPTAFYLCASSIRQGNQPQHFGDGTRLSIL.

The genes are TRBV12-3 or TRBV12-4 and TRBJ1-1; D ambiguous. The germline V and J ends were trimmed by 3 bases and 8 bases, with 10 bases remaining between them. The CDR3 loop spans 12 amino acids. DNA for the CDR3: TGTGCCAGCAGTTTTGGGGTCTCGGAAGCTTTCTTT. Its protein is CASSFGVSEAFF.

The J gene is TRBJ1-5, the V gene TRBV24-1, with TRBD1 as a possible D gene (5 bases). Germline V lookup: CDR1 KGHDR, CDR2 SFDVKD. With 5 bases removed from V and 7 bases from J, the gap between germline ends came to 8 bases. The CDR3 loop spans 12 amino acids. The CDR3 spells CATSVGDQPQHF. The CDR3 bases are TGTGCCACCAGTGTTGGGGACCAGCCCCAGCATTTT.

J is TRBJ2-7 and V is TRBV30; the D is unclear. V was pared by 4 bases and J by 3 bases, with 10 bases between. CDR3 length: 12 residues. CDR1 and CDR2 (germline): GTSNPN, SVGIG (reference sequence). The CDR3 region is CAWTLGGYEQYF. The CDR3 nucleotides read TGTGCCTGGACATTGGGCGGCTACGAGCAGTACTTC.

The V and J genes are TRBV14 and TRBJ1-2; the match to TRBD1 covers 9 bases. Germline CDR1 is SGHDN and CDR2 is FVKESK. V gave up 4 bases and J gave up 7 bases; unmatched junction bases: 1. The CDR3 sequence is 12 residues long. The CDR3, as DNA: TGTGCCAGCAGCCCACAGGGGGCTGGCTACACCTTC. Its translation is CASSPQGAGYTF.

DNA for the CDR3: TGCGCCAGCAGCCAAGTTTTTGGGGCCCTCACAGATACGCAGTATTTT. Amino acid sequence: CASSQVFGALTDTQYF. The gene calls are TRBV4-1 and TRBJ2-3; a possible D gene is TRBD1 (5 bases). Germline V gives CDR1 MGHRA, CDR2 YSYEKL. The V end was cut by 1 base, the J end by 2 bases, with 13 bases between. The CDR3 loop spans 16 amino acids.

V usage is TRBV5-1 and J usage is TRBJ1-1; no firm D call. The germline gives CDR1 SGHRS, CDR2 YFSETQ. The V end lost 5 bases, the J end lost 5 bases, and 10 bases lay between the germline ends. This CDR3 is built from 12 residues. The CDR3: CASRSEGTEAFF. In DNA form, the CDR3 reads TGCGCCAGCAGGTCTGAAGGGACTGAAGCTTTCTTT.

The J gene is TRBJ1-1, the V gene TRBV10-3; D ambiguous. The CDR3 contains 14 residues. Trimming removed 6 bases from V and 1 base from J, with 12 bases in between. Per the germline V gene, CDR1 is ENHRY and CDR2 is SYGVKD. The CDR3 spells CAIRAPERNTEAFF. DNA for the CDR3: TGTGCCATCAGGGCACCGGAGAGGAACACTGAAGCTTTCTTT.

This clone was observed a single time. The genes are TRBV12-3 or TRBV12-4 and TRBJ1-2, with D hard to call. The CDR3 covers 13 residues. Trimming removed 4 bases from V and 4 bases from J, with 10 bases in between. The CDR3 region has the DNA TGTGCCAGCAGTTCCCTCAGGTCCTATGGCTACACCTTC. As protein: CASSSLRSYGYTF.

This chain joins TRBV3-1 (or the pseudogene TRBV3-2) and TRBJ1-1, with a tentative D call TRBD1 (6 bases). This CDR3 region has 17 residues. Trimming pared 0 bases from V and 0 bases from J, leaving 14 bases between. Germline V gene sequence: CDR1 LGHDT, CDR2 YNNKEL (reference sequence). CDR3 in amino acids: CASSQEDPGQMNTEAFF. The CDR3 DNA sequence: TGTGCCAGCAGCCAAGAAGACCCGGGACAAATGAACACTGAAGCTTTCTTT.

This clone was seen a handful of times. V is TRBV28 and J is TRBJ2-5; D perhaps matches TRBD2 (6 bases). Per the germline V gene, CDR1 is MDHEN and CDR2 is SYDVKM. The CDR3 is made up of 13 amino acids. Trimming removed 4 bases from V and 4 bases from J, with 10 bases in between. CDR3: CASSSAGRETQYF. The CDR3 DNA follows: TGTGCCAGCAGTTCGGCGGGGAGAGAGACCCAGTACTTC.

The genes are TRBV9 and TRBJ1-1; D remains unclear. The CDR3 is 13 amino acids. The V end was cut by 6 bases, the J end by 1 base, with 10 bases between. Looked up from germline, CDR1 is SGDLS and CDR2 is YYNGEE. The DNA of the CDR3 is TGTGCCAGCACCACTTCGGAGAACACTGAAGCTTTCTTT. Translating it yields CASTTSENTEAFF.

This rearrangement joins TRBV5-1 to TRBJ2-7; TRBD1 matches at 9 bases. Germline CDR1 reads SGHRS; CDR2 reads YFSETQ. The CDR3 is 15 amino acids. Trimming removed 3 bases from V and 5 bases from J; junction bases left unmatched: 9. This chain's CDR3 is CASSWGDRDRDEQYF. CDR3 bases: TGCGCCAGCAGCTGGGGGGACAGGGACCGGGACGAGCAGTACTTC.

CDR3 amino acids: CASSWAAYEQYF. CDR3 sequence (DNA): TGTGCCAGCAGTTGGGCAGCCTACGAGCAGTACTTC. This rearrangement joins TRBV12-3 or TRBV12-4 to TRBJ2-7; D is ambiguous. V dropped 4 bases and J dropped 2 bases, with 6 bases sitting between them. The CDR3 spans 12 residues.

This sequence joins TRBV5-1 and TRBJ2-1, with TRBD2 matching 13 bases. This CDR3 has 15 residues. V shed 6 bases and J 4 bases; nucleotides not matched to a gene: 4. The germline V gene has CDR1 SGHRS and CDR2 YFSETQ. The CDR3: CASTTSGGPYNEQFF. The DNA for the CDR3 is TGCGCCAGCACGACTAGCGGGGGGCCATACAATGAGCAGTTCTTC. Together with reference TRBV5-1 and TRBJ2-1, the CDR3 gives the full variable domain: KAGVTQTPRYLIKTRGQQVTLSCSPISGHRSVSWYQQTPGQGLQFLFEYFSETQRNKGNFPGRFSGRQFSNSRSEMNVSTLELGDSALYLCASTTSGGPYNEQFFGPGTRLTVL.

This clone was found once. As DNA, the CDR3 is TGTGCCAGCAGCAAACAGGGGGCCGGAGGCGGGGAGCTGTTTTTT. Protein sequence: CASSKQGAGGGELFF. This chain uses TRBV6-4 with TRBJ2-2; 9 bases fit TRBD1. The CDR3 spans 15 residues. CDR1 and CDR2 from the germline V gene are MRHNA and SNTAGT. Trimming removed 6 bases from V and 7 bases from J; junction bases left unmatched: 9.

The rearrangement links TRBV6-6 to TRBJ2-7, with 7 bases aligning to TRBD1. The CDR3 has 14 amino acids. Germline V lookup: CDR1 MNHNY, CDR2 SVGAGI (reference sequence). Losses at the gene ends were 4 bases for V and 3 bases for J; bases not matched to a gene: 6. As DNA, the CDR3 is TGTGCCAGCAGTTCTCGGACAGGAGACTACGAGCAGTACTTC. As protein: CASSSRTGDYEQYF.

V and J are TRBV20-1 and TRBJ1-1; D is ambiguous. V was cut by 6 bases and J by 5 bases, with 10 bases left in between. CDR3 length equals 11 residues. Germline CDR1 is DFQATT and CDR2 is SNEGSKA (reference sequence). The DNA of the CDR3 is TGCAGTGCGGCCCGGAGAACTGAAGCTTTCTTT. It specifies CSAARRTEAFF.

J is TRBJ1-3 and V is TRBV3-1 (or the pseudogene TRBV3-2); no clear D gene. V was clipped by 5 bases and J by 5 bases, with 7 bases between them. Germline loops: CDR1 LGHDT, CDR2 YNNKEL (reference sequence). The CDR3 is made up of 12 amino acids. CDR3 nucleotide sequence: TGTGCCAGCAGCAGCGTTAGAAACACCATATATTTT. It encodes CASSSVRNTIYF.

This clone was picked up one time. J is TRBJ2-7 and V is TRBV2; D possibly corresponds to TRBD1 (6 bases). CDR1 SNHLY and CDR2 FYNNEI come from the germline V gene. V lost 7 bases, J lost 2 bases, and 12 bases lay in between. This CDR3 contains 13 residues. The CDR3 reads CASTDRDTYEQYF. Here the CDR3 DNA reads TGTGCCAGCACCGACCGGGACACCTACGAGCAGTACTTC.

This chain joins TRBV5-8 and TRBJ1-2; 8 nucleotides line up with TRBD1. Germline V CDR1 and CDR2: SGHTS, YDEGEE. The CDR3 extends over 15 amino acids. Losses at the gene ends were 2 bases for V and 0 bases for J; bases not matched to a gene: 3. CDR3: CASSFLTGANYGYTF. CDR3 DNA sequence: TGTGCCAGCAGCTTCTTGACAGGGGCTAACTATGGCTACACCTTC.